This T cell receptor (beta chain) was found in a study (dated by TCRdb to between 2014 and 2017). With regard to the full study: The study tested whether tumor-infiltrating Tregs in breast cancer are recruited from blood Tregs or converted in situ from other CD4+ T cell subsets.

Naive CD4+ T cells were purified with the Miltenyi Naive CD4+ T Cell Isolation kit, with Tregs depleted using CD25 microbeads. Tregs, naive and memory CD4+ T cells from tumor, blood and ipsilateral draining lymph nodes of about 5 breast cancer patients underwent full-length TCR alpha and beta sequencing. Tumor tissue and lymph nodes obtained from ipsilateral axillary dissection were perfused with PBS, minced and then digested with collagenase I and hyaluronidase. Ficoll density gradient centrifugation was used to isolate mononuclear cells from lymph nodes or from more than 40 ml of peripheral blood. A purity exceeding 90% was confirmed by FACS for the sorted cell populations. This clonotype was observed a handful of times. Its antigen is currently not known. The input lacks base qualities; no much larger clone sits a single base away. Full-length TCR variable regions were amplified by 5' RACE PCR using constant-region reverse primers, and then by semi-nested PCR using Nested Universal Primer A. The ReliaPrep RNA Cell Miniprep System was used to extract total RNA, which was then reverse transcribed into 5'RACE-ready cDNA with the SMARTer RACE 5'/3' Kit. Full-length TCR alpha and beta libraries were barcoded with multiplex adaptors and sequenced on an Illumina MiSeq. The authors' analysis ran thus. Sequencing data were pooled across the five patients for each of nine subset-tissue groups and compared by unsupervised clustering of TCR gene usage. The Morisita-Horn index, with shared sequences weighted by their contribution to each repertoire, was used to calculate repertoire similarity. TCRdb took the public reads, trimmed them with fastp at Q25, ran MiXCR for clone calling and kept in-frame beta chains. Here each entry gathers all rows of one CDR3 protein and keeps the most common genes and DNA. TCRdb's processing, not the authors' own work, is the source of the V and J calls. Here the sample has nearly 40,000 distinct CDR3 sequences; under 20% occur a single time. Under 3.5% of the sample is held by the ten biggest clonotypes.

What the work shows at the level of the full study, not this receptor alone: The TCR gene usage of tumor memory CD4+ T cells clustered together with blood and lymph node memory CD4+ cells and with lymph node naive CD4+ cells. The larger-cohort validation was restricted to a single TCR beta V-J rearrangement rather than whole repertoires. The TCR alpha and beta sequences of tumor-infiltrating Tregs showed the greatest overlap with tumor naive CD4+ T cells, followed by blood naive CD4+ T cells.

V has 5 bases trimmed and J has 4 bases trimmed; junction bases matching no gene number 7. As encoded in the germline V gene, CDR1 is SGHAT while CDR2 is FQNNGV. The CDR3 spans 15 residues, from the cysteine through the phenylalanine. Only the CDR3 part of the read is kept: 45 bases, read in frame from the first base. This chain is built from TRBV11-2 and TRBJ2-3, with TRBD2 matching 9 junction bases. The sample comprised naive CD4+ T cells sorted from a lymph node. The label giving this sample's cell subset or site can be read as: naive CD4+ T cells, CD4+CD45RA+CD25-. The receptor was derived from a female donor with breast cancer. The CDR3 region has the sequence CASSRQVAGADTQYF. The DNA sequence follows: TGTGCCAGCAGCAGGCAGGTAGCGGGAGCAGATACGCAGTATTTT.